This TCR beta chain came from a study of identical twins. General study points: Insertion counts were lower in abundant cord blood beta clonotypes, a trend that memory repertoires did not show. Invariant cells of the MAIT and iNKT types might have partly distorted the zero-insertion analyses.

Germline CDR1 and CDR2: DFQATT and SNEGSKA (reference sequence). Trimming cost V 0 bases and J 4 bases; bases outside gene matches: 8. The CDR3 length is 16 residues. This clonotype was detected a few times. The target antigen is unknown. Template switching added a universal primer binding site, and final cDNA carried unique molecular identifiers. TCRdb called the 5' RACE reads again in MiXCR, with one record for every CDR3 protein. The data show approximately 300,000 distinct CDR3 sequences, roughly 9.8% seen once. Every one of the donors was a healthy Caucasian. This sample also belongs to another study, concerning yellow fever vaccine responses in identical twins.

The sequence came from a woman in her late teens or twenties in good health. The chain combines TRBV20-1 with TRBJ1-1, with TRBD1 matching over 10 bases. The sequencing sample was made of CD8+ T cells sorted from blood. The CDR3: CSARDSDRGAITEAFF. CDR3 nucleotides: TGCAGTGCTAGAGATTCGGACAGGGGGGCGATCACTGAAGCTTTCTTT.